Below are 14 T cell receptor beta chains sequenced from a single sample in a study of blood T cells in healthy people across ages. Together with a sample-barcoded 5' primer, a J-beta primer mix was included in a second PCR lasting about 6 to 11 cycles. TCRdb re-called the 5' RACE reads with MiXCR, one entry per CDR3 protein. The sample lists roughly 2 million distinct CDR3 sequences, about 50% seen once, with 2.1% in the top ten. Sequencing was carried out using blood. All receptors come from a middle-aged woman in good health.

The V gene is TRBV7-3, the J gene TRBJ1-1; possibly TRBD1 for D (6 bases). Germline V CDR1 and CDR2: SGHTA, FQGTGA. The V and J ends lost 5 bases and 1 base respectively, with 14 bases between them. The CDR3 contains 15 residues. CDR3 in DNA: TGTGCCAGCAGCCAAACAGGGACCTCGAACACTGAAGCTTTCTTT. Translated: CASSQTGTSNTEAFF.

This clonotype occurred a few times. This chain joins TRBV13 and TRBJ2-7; the D gene could be TRBD1 or TRBD2 (5 bases each). Trimming removed 1 base at V and 5 bases at J, with 15 bases between. CDR3 size: 15 residues. Germline lookup yields CDR1 PRHDT and CDR2 FYEKMQ (reference sequence). CDR3: CASSLAPGARNEQYF. For the CDR3, the DNA is TGTGCCAGCAGCTTAGCCCCCGGGGCCAGAAACGAGCAGTACTTC. Full variable domain (missing parts from reference TRBV13 and TRBJ2-7): AAGVIQSPRHLIKEKRETATLKCYPIPRHDTVYWYQQGPGQDPQFLISFYEKMQSDKGSIPDRFSAQQFSDYHSELNMSSLELGDSALYFCASSLAPGARNEQYFGPGTRLTVT.

The genes are TRBV4-2 and TRBJ1-2; no clear D gene. Trimming removed 1 base from V and 2 bases from J, with 14 bases in between. The CDR3 extends over 16 amino acids. In germline, CDR1 is LGHNA, CDR2 YNFKEQ. The CDR3 reads CASSQGPFSNNYGYTF. The CDR3 nucleotides read TGTGCCAGCAGCCAAGGCCCCTTTTCCAACAACTATGGCTACACCTTC.

This clonotype was seen a single time. The chain couples TRBV5-1 to TRBJ1-4; TRBD1 agrees at 7 bases. V dropped 4 bases and J dropped 8; count of bases not matched to a gene: 8. The germline gives CDR1 SGHRS, CDR2 YFSETQ. This CDR3 has 14 residues. The CDR3 loop reads CASSLTGQAEKLFF. Written as DNA, the CDR3 is TGCGCCAGCAGCCTGACAGGGCAGGCAGAAAAACTGTTTTTT. The full variable domain, its missing parts supplied by reference TRBV5-1 and TRBJ1-4, is KAGVTQTPRYLIKTRGQQVTLSCSPISGHRSVSWYQQTPGQGLQFLFEYFSETQRNKGNFPGRFSGRQFSNSRSEMNVSTLELGDSALYLCASSLTGQAEKLFFGSGTQLSVL.

The gene calls are TRBV28 and TRBJ2-2; 8 positions agree with TRBD2. J gave up 0 bases and V 2 bases, and 5 bases lay outside the gene matches. CDR1 MDHEN and CDR2 SYDVKM come from the germline V gene. CDR3 size: 17 residues. The CDR3 loop reads CASSLKGLEANTGELFF. Written as DNA, the CDR3 is TGTGCCAGCAGTTTAAAGGGACTAGAGGCGAACACCGGGGAGCTGTTTTTT.

This clonotype has more than one count but fewer than ten. The chain couples TRBV7-2 to TRBJ2-5, with 9 nucleotides matching TRBD2. Germline V gene lookup returns CDR1 SGHTA and CDR2 FQGNSA. CDR3 size: 16 residues. Trimming cost V 5 bases and J 5 bases; bases outside gene matches: 12. CDR3: CASSTVALAGRETQYF. CDR3 bases: TGTGCCAGCAGCACTGTCGCCCTAGCGGGGCGGGAGACCCAGTACTTC.

The chain has TRBV5-1 and TRBJ2-7; D perhaps matches TRBD2 (5 bases). The last part of the DNA fits TRBJ2-5 better; the J call may be wrong. From germline, CDR1 is SGHRS and CDR2 YFSETQ. The CDR3 runs 14 residues. CDR3 sequence (DNA): TGCGCCAGCAGCCCCGCCATCCGAGGGGAGACCCAGTACTTC. As protein: CASSPAIRGETQYF.

The chain couples TRBV9 to TRBJ1-2; 7 nucleotides line up with TRBD1. J gave up 3 bases and V 3 bases, and 5 bases lay outside the gene matches. CDR1 SGDLS and CDR2 YYNGEE come from the germline V gene. This CDR3 comprises 14 residues. CDR3 loop: CASSALGTDYGYTF. CDR3 DNA sequence: TGTGCCAGCAGCGCTTTGGGGACAGACTATGGCTACACCTTC.

This clonotype was seen once. The DNA is left out, because the CDR3 cannot be placed on it with certainty; the CDR3 is given as TCRdb lists it. The rearrangement uses TRBV6-2 or TRBV6-3 and TRBJ2-5; the table's D call TRBD2 went unverified against the DNA. CDR1 is MNHEY, CDR2 SVGEGT, per germline. The CDR3 has 17 residues if both end residues are counted. This chain's CDR3 is CASSYRRGGRFLETQYF.

As to this clonotype: A junction boundary mismatches the germline segment, possibly from a read error. The V call is TRBV2, the J call TRBJ1-2; tentative D call: TRBD1 (6 bases). The CDR3 has 15 residues. Germline V lookup: CDR1 SNHLY, CDR2 FYNNEI. The CDR3 loop is CASRPSGRGNCGYTF. CDR3 coding DNA: TGTGCCAGCAGGCCGTCGGGCAGGGGCAACTGTGGCTACACCTTC.

This clonotype was detected only a few times. The V call is TRBV7-3, the J call TRBJ2-7; a weak D match, TRBD2 (7 bases). Germline loops: CDR1 SGHTA, CDR2 FQGTGA. Trimming shortened V by 8 bases and J by 4 bases, and 21 bases separated the two germline ends. This CDR3 spans 15 amino acids. The CDR3 nucleotides read TGTGCCAGCCGAACCTGTAGGGGGAGGGTTTACGAGCAGTACTTC. This translates into CASRTCRGRVYEQYF.

This clonotype appeared a few times. This sequence joins TRBV20-1 and TRBJ2-5; TRBD1 matches 8 bases. This CDR3 is 15 amino acids long. Losses at the gene ends were 5 bases for V and 5 bases for J; bases not matched to a gene: 13. Germline V lookup: CDR1 DFQATT, CDR2 SNEGSKA (reference sequence). This chain's CDR3 is CSAPPVWTGRETQYF. CDR3 nucleotides: TGCAGTGCTCCACCTGTATGGACAGGGCGTGAGACCCAGTACTTC.

The chain carries TRBV7-2 and TRBJ2-7; 8 nucleotides line up with TRBD1. The ends lost 1 base at V and 12 bases at J; junction bases unmatched: 11. The germline CDR1 and CDR2 sequences are SGHTA and FQGNSA. The CDR3 is 14 amino acids. Written as DNA, the CDR3 is TGTGCCAGCAGCTTAGACAACGGACAGGGTGTGCGGTACTTC. Amino acid sequence: CASSLDNGQGVRYF.

Comments on this clonotype: The junction departs from germline at one end; a sequencing error may be responsible. The V call is TRBV6-6, the J call TRBJ2-1; the D gene is possibly TRBD1 (6 bases). The CDR3 is made up of 17 amino acids. The germline gives CDR1 MNHNY, CDR2 SVGAGI (reference sequence). The CDR3 is CASSYLLQGRDYSEQFF. CDR3 coding DNA: TGTGCCAGCAGTTACCTATTACAGGGTCGAGACTACAGTGAGCAGTTCTTC.